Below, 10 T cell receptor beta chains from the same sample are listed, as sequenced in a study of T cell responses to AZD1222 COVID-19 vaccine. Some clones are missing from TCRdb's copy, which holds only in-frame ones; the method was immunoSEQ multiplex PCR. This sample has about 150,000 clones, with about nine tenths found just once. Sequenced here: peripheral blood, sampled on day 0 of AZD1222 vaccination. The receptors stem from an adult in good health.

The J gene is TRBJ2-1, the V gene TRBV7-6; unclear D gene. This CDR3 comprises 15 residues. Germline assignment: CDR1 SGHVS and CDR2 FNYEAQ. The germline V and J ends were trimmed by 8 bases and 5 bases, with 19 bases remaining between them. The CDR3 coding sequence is TGTGCCAGCCGGGCGGTCCATTCCCGCCACAATGAGCAGTTCTTC. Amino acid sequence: CASRAVHSRHNEQFF.

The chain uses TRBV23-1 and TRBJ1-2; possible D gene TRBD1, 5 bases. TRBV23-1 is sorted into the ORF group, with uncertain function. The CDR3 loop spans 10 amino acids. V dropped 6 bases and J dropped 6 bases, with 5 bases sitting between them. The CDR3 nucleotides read TGCGCCAGCAGCAGGGATGGCTACACCTTC. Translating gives CASSRDGYTF.

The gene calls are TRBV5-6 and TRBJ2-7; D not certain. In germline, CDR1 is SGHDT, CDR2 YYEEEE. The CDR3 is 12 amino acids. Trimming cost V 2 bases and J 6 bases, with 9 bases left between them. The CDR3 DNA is TGTGCCAGCAGCTTAGCTTTAACCGAGCAGTACTTC. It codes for CASSLALTEQYF. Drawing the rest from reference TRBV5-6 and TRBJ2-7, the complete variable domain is DAGVTQSPTHLIKTRGQQVTLRCSPKSGHDTVSWYQQALGQGPQFIFQYYEEEERQRGNFPDRFSGHQFPNYSSELNVNALLLGDSALYLCASSLALTEQYFGPGTRLTVT.

CDR3 in amino acids: CASSPRLRNTEAFF. CDR3 DNA: TGTGCCAGCAGCCCTCGGCTCAGGAACACTGAAGCTTTCTTT. The rearrangement uses TRBV7-9 and TRBJ1-1, with D unclear. CDR1 and CDR2 from the germline V gene are SEHNR and FQNEAQ (reference sequence). The CDR3 runs 14 residues. The V and J ends lost 5 bases and 1 base respectively, with 11 bases between them.

In DNA form, the CDR3 reads TGTGCCAGCAGCTTAGGGGACAGGGTTCGGGATCGGCCCCAGCATTTT. As protein: CASSLGDRVRDRPQHF. V is TRBV7-2 and J is TRBJ1-5; 9 bases are shared with TRBD1. Trimming at V came to 1 base and at J to 9 bases, leaving 10 bases not matched to a gene. The CDR3 sequence is 16 residues long. The germline V gene has CDR1 SGHTA and CDR2 FQGNSA.

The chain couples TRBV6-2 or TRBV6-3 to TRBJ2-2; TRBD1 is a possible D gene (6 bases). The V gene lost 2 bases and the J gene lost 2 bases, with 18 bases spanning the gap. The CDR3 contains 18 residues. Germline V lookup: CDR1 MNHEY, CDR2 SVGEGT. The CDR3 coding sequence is TGTGCCAGCAGTTACCTACTCGGGACAAACTCCAACACCGGGGAGCTGTTTTTT. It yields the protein CASSYLLGTNSNTGELFF.

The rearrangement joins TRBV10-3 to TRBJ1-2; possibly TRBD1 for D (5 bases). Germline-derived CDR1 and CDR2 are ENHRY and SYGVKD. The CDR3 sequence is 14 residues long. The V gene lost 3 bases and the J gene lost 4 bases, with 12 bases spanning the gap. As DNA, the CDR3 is TGTGCCATCAGTGACGAGGGGACGATCTATGGCTACACCTTC. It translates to CAISDEGTIYGYTF.

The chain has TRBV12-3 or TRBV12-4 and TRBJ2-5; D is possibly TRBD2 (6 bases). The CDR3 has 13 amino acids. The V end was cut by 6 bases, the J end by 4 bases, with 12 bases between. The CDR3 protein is CASRRGEVETQYF. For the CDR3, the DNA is TGTGCCAGCAGGCGAGGGGAGGTAGAGACCCAGTACTTC.

The CDR3 region has the DNA TGTGCCAGCAGCTTATTTCCGCAGGGGACCAACTATGGCTACACCTTC. Amino acid sequence: CASSLFPQGTNYGYTF. This rearrangement joins TRBV7-8 to TRBJ1-2; tentatively, D is TRBD1 (6 bases). The V end lost 2 bases, the J end lost 2 bases, and 15 bases lay between the germline ends. CDR1 and CDR2 (germline): SGHVS, FQNEAQ. The CDR3 covers 16 residues.

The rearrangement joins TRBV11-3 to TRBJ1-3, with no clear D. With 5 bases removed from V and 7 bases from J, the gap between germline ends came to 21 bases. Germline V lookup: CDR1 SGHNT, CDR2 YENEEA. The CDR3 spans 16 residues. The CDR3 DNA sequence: TGTGCCAGCAGCCGGACGTCCTCCCGTGTTCGCAACACCATATATTTT. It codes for CASSRTSSRVRNTIYF.